The source of this T cell receptor (beta chain) is a study of monozygotic twins with inflammatory bowel disease. The study, taken as a whole, reports: Telling different T cell subtypes apart from each other was not possible. Clonotypes shared with others were fewer in IBD patients than in healthy twins, especially with disease activity.

The CDR3 is 13 amino acids. Germline V gene lookup returns CDR1 MNHEY and CDR2 SMNVEV (reference sequence). TCRdb reanalyzed the 5' RACE reads, giving one entry per CDR3 protein sequence and no DNA. Recorded for this sample: nearly 450,000 distinct CDR3 sequences. On this clonotype itself: Its specificity is unknown.

The V gene is TRBV27, the J gene TRBJ2-1. This TCR was sampled from a human donor with ulcerative colitis or Crohn's disease, or a healthy co-twin of an affected twin (not recorded which). The sample taken for sequencing was blood. CDR3 in amino acids: CASSLLVADEQFF.